Each of the 27 T cell receptor beta chains below was sequenced from the same sample in a study of shared clonotypes between healthy human individuals. Repertoires were generated with immunoSEQ multiplex PCR, while TCRdb's copy carries only in-frame clones and drops some. The data contain some 2,000,000 clones, approximately 96% of them singletons. Sequenced: naive CD4+ T cells sorted from blood. Documented subset: CD45RA+ positively selected. The receptors were gathered from a man aged 18-30 years in good health.

J is TRBJ2-7 and V is TRBV6-5; 7 bases fit TRBD1. After removal of 5 bases from V and 0 bases from J, the junction contained 7 bases not matched to a gene. Looked up from germline, CDR1 is MNHEY and CDR2 is SVGAGI. The CDR3 is 15 amino acids. The CDR3 nucleotides are TGTGCCAGCAGTAGACAGGGAAAGAGCTCCTACGAGCAGTACTTC. The encoded protein is CASSRQGKSSYEQYF.

This chain uses TRBV30 with TRBJ1-2, with D unresolved. With 4 bases removed from V and 3 bases from J, the gap between germline ends came to 12 bases. Germline assignment: CDR1 GTSNPN and CDR2 SVGIG (reference sequence). The CDR3 is 13 residues long. The CDR3 nucleotides are TGTGCCTGGACTCAAAGGCGGGACTATGGCTACACCTTC. This codes for CAWTQRRDYGYTF.

The chain uses TRBV28 and TRBJ1-1; D gene ambiguous. From germline, CDR1 is MDHEN and CDR2 SYDVKM. With 4 bases removed from V and 4 bases from J, the gap between germline ends came to 16 bases. The CDR3 is made up of 15 amino acids. CDR3 sequence reads: CASSSPDVAVTEAFF. As DNA, the CDR3 is TGTGCCAGCAGTTCTCCGGATGTGGCCGTCACTGAAGCTTTCTTT.

This clone was seen a few times. Distinct nucleotide sequences in the sample also encode this CDR3. The CDR3: CAWSAGRDQPQHF. CDR3 nucleotide sequence: TGTGCCTGGAGTGCGGGGAGGGATCAGCCCCAGCATTTT. The chain carries TRBV30 and TRBJ1-5; unclear D gene. V lost 1 base to trimming and J lost 5 bases, with 9 bases between them. Germline-derived CDR1 and CDR2 are GTSNPN and SVGIG (reference sequence). The CDR3 covers 13 residues.

This clone came up once. The V call is TRBV5-4, the J call TRBJ2-7; TRBD2 aligns across 14 bases. Germline V gives CDR1 SGHNT, CDR2 YYREEE (reference sequence). The ends lost 4 bases at V and 7 bases at J; junction bases unmatched: 10. This CDR3 region has 16 residues. The CDR3 here is CASSPNRLAGGDEQYF. The CDR3, as DNA: TGTGCCAGCAGCCCAAATAGACTAGCGGGGGGGGATGAGCAGTACTTC.

The rearrangement links TRBV6-4 to TRBJ2-7; D uncertain. The CDR3 covers 12 residues. Trimming stripped 6 bases from V and 4 bases from J, with 10 bases between. The germline gives CDR1 MRHNA, CDR2 SNTAGT. The CDR3 loop reads CASRDPLYEQYF. Written as DNA, the CDR3 is TGTGCCAGCAGGGACCCTCTTTACGAGCAGTACTTC.

CDR3 nucleotides: TGCGCCAGCAGTGATAGTGGGGCGCCCAACTATGGCTACACCTTC. This encodes CASSDSGAPNYGYTF. The genes are TRBV10-2 and TRBJ1-2; D perhaps matches TRBD1 (5 bases). Trimming pared 3 bases from V and 2 bases from J, leaving 13 bases between. Germline V gives CDR1 WSHSY, CDR2 SAAADI. This CDR3 is built from 15 residues.

This chain joins TRBV6-5 and TRBJ1-4, with a tentative D call TRBD1 (6 bases). V lost 6 bases and J 7 bases, leaving 15 bases between the germline ends. In germline, CDR1 is MNHEY, CDR2 SVGAGI. The CDR3 is 14 residues long. The CDR3 DNA sequence: TGTGCCAGCAGAAGGGGGAAAAGTCTTGAAAAACTGTTTTTT. Translation gives CASRRGKSLEKLFF.

The count of this clone is one. The chain employs TRBV5-6 and TRBJ1-4; D not resolved. Trimming took off 4 bases at V and 5 bases at J, with 9 bases between the two ends. CDR1 is SGHDT and CDR2 is YYEEEE in the germline V gene. This CDR3 has 13 residues. CDR3 nucleotide sequence: TGTGCCAGCAGCCGAGAAAAAAATGAAAAACTGTTTTTT. It is translated as CASSREKNEKLFF.

The chain links TRBV29-1 to TRBJ1-2; D uncertain. This CDR3 contains 12 residues. Germline CDR1 SQVTM, CDR2 ANQGSEA. The V gene lost 5 bases and the J gene lost 6 bases, with 13 bases spanning the gap. CDR3 in amino acids: CSVSTALDGYTF. The CDR3 region has the DNA TGCAGCGTTAGTACAGCCCTCGATGGCTACACCTTC. Supplemented by reference TRBV29-1 and TRBJ1-2, the full variable domain reads SAVISQKPSRDICQRGTSLTIQCQVDSQVTMMFWYRQQPGQSLTLIATANQGSEATYESGFVIDKFPISRPNLTFSTLTVSNMSPEDSSIYLCSVSTALDGYTFGSGTRLTVV.

This rearrangement joins TRBV19 to TRBJ2-5; D is unclear. Looked up from germline, CDR1 is LNHDA and CDR2 is SQIVND (reference sequence). V lost 4 bases and J 7 bases, leaving 10 bases between the germline ends. CDR3 length: 12 residues. DNA of the CDR3: TGTGCCAGTAGTACCCTCGATGGGACCCAGTACTTC. Its translation: CASSTLDGTQYF.

This CDR3 reads CASSLRQGVSGNTIYF. CDR3 nucleotides: TGTGCCAGCAGCTTAAGGCAGGGAGTCTCTGGAAACACCATATATTTT. The chain joins TRBV7-6 to TRBJ1-3; weak D call: TRBD1 (5 bases). This CDR3 comprises 16 residues. From germline, CDR1 is SGHVS and CDR2 FNYEAQ. V lost 2 bases and J 0 bases, leaving 11 bases between the germline ends.

The chain uses TRBV19 and TRBJ1-5; 11 positions match TRBD1. The V segment lost 9 bases and the J segment 3 bases; nucleotides outside the gene matches: 1. Germline-derived CDR1 and CDR2 are LNHDA and SQIVND (reference sequence). CDR3 length equals 13 residues. The CDR3, as DNA: TGTGCCAGGGGACAGGGGGTCAATCAGCCCCAGCATTTT. Translating gives CARGQGVNQPQHF.

This chain uses TRBV11-2 with TRBJ2-7; D remains unclear. The germline gives CDR1 SGHAT, CDR2 FQNNGV. This CDR3 contains 16 residues. The V and J ends lost 0 bases and 3 bases respectively, with 15 bases between them. CDR3 amino acids: CASSLDLTPTIYEQYF. The CDR3, as DNA: TGTGCCAGCAGCTTAGATCTCACCCCGACCATCTACGAGCAGTACTTC.

J is TRBJ1-2 and V is TRBV27; D not certain. V was trimmed by 4 bases and J by 6 bases, leaving 15 bases between them. Germline V CDR1 and CDR2: MNHEY, SMNVEV (reference sequence). This CDR3 spans 14 amino acids. CDR3 loop: CASSSGLRRHGYTF. CDR3 DNA: TGTGCCAGCAGTTCCGGACTTCGGCGGCATGGCTACACCTTC.

Concerning this clone itself: Other DNA sequences within the sample encode an identical CDR3. The CDR3 DNA is TGTGCCAGCAGTGGGGGTCTGGGCAATCAGCCCCAGCATTTT. Translation gives CASSGGLGNQPQHF. The rearrangement uses TRBV2 and TRBJ1-5; unclear D gene. V dropped 4 bases and J dropped 2 bases, with 9 bases sitting between them. This CDR3 is built from 14 residues. The germline gives CDR1 SNHLY, CDR2 FYNNEI.

This sequence joins TRBV9 and TRBJ2-7, with 7 positions matching TRBD1. The junction had 11 bases not matched to a gene; V was cut back by 4 bases and J by 4 bases. CDR3 size: 15 residues. Germline CDR1 SGDLS, CDR2 YYNGEE. CDR3 sequence (DNA): TGTGCCAGCAGCCTAACGACAGGGATTAGTTACGAGCAGTACTTC. Translation gives CASSLTTGISYEQYF.

This chain uses TRBV6-1 with TRBJ2-7, with 8 positions matching TRBD1. V gave up 2 bases and J gave up 2 bases; unmatched junction bases: 2. Germline loops: CDR1 MNHNS, CDR2 SASEGT. CDR3 size: 14 residues. The CDR3 region is CASSEWDRTYEQYF. CDR3 DNA sequence: TGTGCCAGCAGTGAATGGGACAGGACCTACGAGCAGTACTTC.

The chain recombines TRBV30 with TRBJ2-7; D perhaps matches TRBD1 (6 bases). The CDR3 runs to 13 residues. Per germline, CDR1 GTSNPN and CDR2 SVGIG (reference sequence). V shed 4 bases and J shed 1 base, with 11 bases lying between them. Here the CDR3 DNA reads TGTGCCTGGAACAGGGAATGGTCCTACGAGCAGTACTTC. It codes for CAWNREWSYEQYF.

The genes are TRBV6-1 and TRBJ1-1; D gene ambiguous. Per the germline V gene, CDR1 is MNHNS and CDR2 is SASEGT. With 5 bases removed from V and 0 bases from J, the gap between germline ends came to 13 bases. There are 15 residues in the CDR3. The chain's CDR3 is CASSLMGHLNTEAFF. In DNA, the CDR3 is TGTGCCAGCAGTCTAATGGGCCACCTGAACACTGAAGCTTTCTTT.

V is TRBV7-2 and J is TRBJ1-3; tentatively, D is TRBD1 (6 bases). Germline V gives CDR1 SGHTA, CDR2 FQGNSA. Trimming pared 5 bases from V and 0 bases from J, leaving 11 bases between. The CDR3 covers 15 residues. CDR3 in DNA: TGTGCCAGCAGCCTGACAGGCTACTCTGGAAACACCATATATTTT. It is translated as CASSLTGYSGNTIYF.

The rearrangement joins TRBV7-2 to TRBJ1-2; perhaps TRBD1 as D (5 bases). V lost 8 bases to trimming and J lost 6 bases, with 13 bases between them. This CDR3 is built from 12 residues. Looked up from germline, CDR1 is SGHTA and CDR2 is FQGNSA. CDR3 in DNA: TGTGCCAGCCGCGGGGGGTTACATGGCTACACCTTC. It yields the protein CASRGGLHGYTF. Together with reference TRBV7-2 and TRBJ1-2, the CDR3 gives the full variable domain: GAGVSQSPSNKVTEKGKDVELRCDPISGHTALYWYRQSLGQGLEFLIYFQGNSAPDKSGLPSDRFSAERTGGSVSTLTIQRTQQEDSAVYLCASRGGLHGYTFGSGTRLTVV.

The V gene is TRBV5-1, the J gene TRBJ2-2, with TRBD2 matching over 14 bases. Germline V gene lookup returns CDR1 SGHRS and CDR2 YFSETQ. With V trimmed by 2 bases and J by 6 bases, 6 bases remained unmatched. The CDR3 is 17 residues long. CDR3 sequence reads: CASSFQGTSGRAGELFF. CDR3 DNA sequence: TGCGCCAGCAGCTTCCAAGGGACTAGCGGGAGAGCCGGGGAGCTGTTTTTT.

The rearrangement uses TRBV7-2 and TRBJ2-7; 12 positions agree with TRBD2. Losses at the gene ends were 9 bases for V and 2 bases for J; bases not matched to a gene: 5. The CDR3 sequence is 14 residues long. Germline-derived CDR1 and CDR2 are SGHTA and FQGNSA. CDR3 residues: CASRTSGAPYEQYF. The CDR3 DNA reads TGTGCCAGTCGGACTAGCGGGGCCCCCTACGAGCAGTACTTC. Combining the CDR3 with reference TRBV7-2 and TRBJ2-7 gives the whole variable domain GAGVSQSPSNKVTEKGKDVELRCDPISGHTALYWYRQSLGQGLEFLIYFQGNSAPDKSGLPSDRFSAERTGGSVSTLTIQRTQQEDSAVYLCASRTSGAPYEQYFGPGTRLTVT.

This clone occurred once. J is TRBJ1-2 and V is TRBV7-9; D might be TRBD1 (6 bases). The CDR3 contains 15 residues. V was shortened by 0 bases and J by 4 bases, with 12 bases between the two germline ends. Looked up from germline, CDR1 is SEHNR and CDR2 is FQNEAQ (reference sequence). The CDR3 DNA reads TGTGCCAGCAGCTTAGCCACAGGGTTGACCTATGGCTACACCTTC. Translation: CASSLATGLTYGYTF. The variable domain in full, completed from reference TRBV7-9 and TRBJ1-2, reads DTGVSQNPRHKITKRGQNVTFRCDPISEHNRLYWYRQTLGQGPEFLTYFQNEAQLEKSRLLSDRFSAERPKGSFSTLEIQRTEQGDSAMYLCASSLATGLTYGYTFGSGTRLTVV.

V usage is TRBV30 and J usage is TRBJ2-1; either TRBD1 or TRBD2 may supply D (5 bases each). V lost 4 bases, J lost 6 bases, and 16 bases lay in between. Germline loops: CDR1 GTSNPN, CDR2 SVGIG (reference sequence). The CDR3 is made up of 14 amino acids. DNA of the CDR3: TGTGCCTGGAACGAGGTGGGGGAAATCAATGAGCAGTTCTTC. Amino acid sequence: CAWNEVGEINEQFF.

V usage is TRBV28 and J usage is TRBJ1-2; TRBD1 agrees at 9 bases. This CDR3 is 15 amino acids long. Trimming at V came to 6 bases and at J to 5 bases, leaving 10 bases not matched to a gene. Germline CDR1 and CDR2: MDHEN and SYDVKM. CDR3 residues: CASSRLPGQGYGYTF. In DNA, the CDR3 is TGTGCCAGCAGCCGTTTACCGGGACAGGGATATGGCTACACCTTC.